The rows below give T cell receptor beta chains drawn from one sample of a study of blood T cell repertoires in COVID-19. Sequencing was performed with immunoSEQ multiplex PCR; in TCRdb, only in-frame clones are kept and a portion is missing. This sample has some 380,000 clones, with about 90% found just once. Material: PBMCs or T cells enriched from blood (not recorded which). These receptors were taken from a man aged 25 to 45 who had recovered from COVID-19. The CDR3 runs from the conserved cysteine through the conserved F or W. The D gene is left open where the match is weak. A clone size is listed for some rows: how often the clone was seen (once, few, many), or a class if it is expanded.

cdr3_nt: TGTGCCAGCACCCAGGACAGAGGAAACACCATATATTTT; cdr3_aa: CASTQDRGNTIYF; clone_size: once; d_call: .; j_call: TRBJ1-3; v_call: TRBV3-1/TRBV3-2
cdr3_nt: TGTGCCAGCTCACTCAGGGGCCTAGGGGGCTACACCTTC; cdr3_aa: CASSLRGLGGYTF; clone_size: .; d_call: .; j_call: TRBJ1-2; v_call: TRBV18
cdr3_nt: TGTGCCAGCAGCTTAGTTACAGGGCAGAACACTGAAGCTTTCTTT; cdr3_aa: CASSLVTGQNTEAFF; clone_size: .; d_call: .; j_call: TRBJ1-1; v_call: TRBV7-9
cdr3_nt: TGTGCCAGTAGTGCCGACAGGGGCCGATCCTATGGCTACACCTTC; cdr3_aa: CASSADRGRSYGYTF; clone_size: .; d_call: TRBD1; j_call: TRBJ1-2; v_call: TRBV19
cdr3_nt: TGTGCCTGCGGGGGGGGGACTGAAGCTTTCTTT; cdr3_aa: CACGGGTEAFF; clone_size: .; d_call: .; j_call: TRBJ1-1; v_call: TRBV30
cdr3_nt: TGCGCCAGCAGCTCGAACACCGGGGAGCTGTTTTTT; cdr3_aa: CASSSNTGELFF; clone_size: few; d_call: .; j_call: TRBJ2-2; v_call: TRBV10-1
cdr3_nt: TGTGCCAGCAGCTTAGCGCAGACAGGGTTGCAGCAGTACTTC; cdr3_aa: CASSLAQTGLQQYF; clone_size: .; d_call: TRBD1; j_call: TRBJ2-7; v_call: TRBV7-8
cdr3_nt: TGTGCCAGCAACTCTCCCTCTGGCGGGGGGGCGGCGTACAATGAGCAGTTCTTC; cdr3_aa: CASNSPSGGGAAYNEQFF; clone_size: .; d_call: TRBD2; j_call: TRBJ2-1; v_call: TRBV7-9
cdr3_nt: TGTGCCTGGTCGTCCGACGGGTACATGAACACTGAAGCTTTCTTT; cdr3_aa: CAWSSDGYMNTEAFF; clone_size: .; d_call: .; j_call: TRBJ1-1; v_call: TRBV30
cdr3_nt: TGTGCCAGCAGCTTAGAGGACAGGGCCTATGGCTACACCTTC; cdr3_aa: CASSLEDRAYGYTF; clone_size: .; d_call: TRBD1; j_call: TRBJ1-2; v_call: TRBV11-2
cdr3_nt: TGTGCCAGCAGTGATGGGACTAGCGGGGGTTCAGATACGCAGTATTTT; cdr3_aa: CASSDGTSGGSDTQYF; clone_size: .; d_call: TRBD2; j_call: TRBJ2-3; v_call: TRBV2
cdr3_nt: TGTGCCAGCAGTGAGTTAACTAGCGGGGGGCCCCTGGGAGAGACCCAGTACTTC; cdr3_aa: CASSELTSGGPLGETQYF; clone_size: .; d_call: TRBD2; j_call: TRBJ2-5; v_call: TRBV6-1
cdr3_nt: TGTGCCAGCAGTGAGGGGGGGACTTCCTACAATGAGCAGTTCTTC; cdr3_aa: CASSEGGTSYNEQFF; clone_size: .; d_call: TRBD2; j_call: TRBJ2-1; v_call: TRBV6-4
cdr3_nt: TGTGCCAGCAGTTACCAGGGTCATACGCAGTATTTT; cdr3_aa: CASSYQGHTQYF; clone_size: .; d_call: .; j_call: TRBJ2-3; v_call: TRBV6-5
cdr3_nt: TGTGCCAGCAGCCGGGGACTGATTAATTCACCCCTCCACTTT; cdr3_aa: CASSRGLINSPLHF; clone_size: few; d_call: .; j_call: TRBJ1-6; v_call: TRBV6-5
cdr3_nt: TGTGCCAGTAGTATATCGCAGGGCCGGGATACGCAGTATTTT; cdr3_aa: CASSISQGRDTQYF; clone_size: once; d_call: .; j_call: TRBJ2-3; v_call: TRBV19
cdr3_nt: TGTGCCAGCAGCTCTACTAGCGATACGCAGTATTTT; cdr3_aa: CASSSTSDTQYF; clone_size: .; d_call: .; j_call: TRBJ2-3; v_call: TRBV7-3
cdr3_nt: TGTGCCAGCAGCGGGACAGGGAGGGCAAACACCATATATTTT; cdr3_aa: CASSGTGRANTIYF; clone_size: .; d_call: TRBD1; j_call: TRBJ1-3; v_call: TRBV7-9
cdr3_nt: TGCGCCAGCAGACCGACAGGGGGCAAGGAGACCCAGTACTTC; cdr3_aa: CASRPTGGKETQYF; clone_size: .; d_call: TRBD1; j_call: TRBJ2-5; v_call: TRBV5-1
cdr3_nt: TGCGCCAGCAGCATAGCCGGGACTAGTTCCTACGAGCAGTACTTC; cdr3_aa: CASSIAGTSSYEQYF; clone_size: .; d_call: TRBD2; j_call: TRBJ2-7; v_call: TRBV5-1
cdr3_nt: TGTGCCAGCAGCCAAGCAGCAGGGGGCTATGGAAACACCATATATTTT; cdr3_aa: CASSQAAGGYGNTIYF; clone_size: .; d_call: TRBD1; j_call: TRBJ1-3; v_call: TRBV3-1/TRBV3-2
cdr3_nt: TGTGCCAGTAGTACCCTACCGTGGGGTAGGGGGAATCAGCCCCAGCATTTT; cdr3_aa: CASSTLPWGRGNQPQHF; clone_size: .; d_call: .; j_call: TRBJ1-5; v_call: TRBV19
cdr3_nt: TGTGCCTGGAGTCCCAGGACAGGGGCCGAAGCAAACCCCTACGAGCAGTACTTC; cdr3_aa: CAWSPRTGAEANPYEQYF; clone_size: .; d_call: TRBD1; j_call: TRBJ2-7; v_call: TRBV30